Listed here is a single T cell receptor beta chain. This receptor's antigen is unknown. One base away there is no much larger clone; base qualities are not given. The data originate from a study of T cells after yellow fever vaccination (dated by TCRdb to about 2019). Regarding the research as a whole: The SMART-Seq v4 Ultra Low Input RNA kit was used to prepare libraries from fractions with low cell numbers. Bulk TCR alpha and beta repertoires were sequenced longitudinally to track T-cell clones before and after primary and booster YFV17D yellow fever vaccination. Two healthy male donors, one aged 18 to 29 and one aged 30 to 39 years, were included in the cohort. Blood was drawn at multiple timepoints before and after primary and secondary immunization, with bulk PBMC replicates and cell subsets isolated. On the study overall, not on this receptor specifically: The secondary T-cell response was weaker than the primary response but faster, peaking on day 5 instead of day 15. Most clones expanded after primary vaccination were re-detected after the booster (approximately 95% of CD4 and 80% to 90% of CD8), suggesting broad memory maintenance. Because abundant contaminating clonotypes from the bulk population could be contained in FACS-sorted repertoires, computational filtering was required. Only two donors were included in the study, so the extent to which the findings can be generalized is limited. A small fraction of clonotypes showed up in both the CD4 and CD8 compartments, probably as a result of convergent recombination.

TCR cDNA was synthesized by 5'RACE template switching, through which a universal primer site and unique molecular identifiers were introduced. cDNA synthesis was primed from both the TCR alpha and TCR beta constant segments. Two PCR steps were used to amplify libraries, with sample barcodes and sequencing adapters being added in the second step. Sequencing of libraries was done on Illumina HiSeq 2500 (2x100 bp) or NovaSeq (2x150 bp). The original methods were these. Demultiplexing of reads and collapsing into UMI consensus sequences were performed with MIGEC, and V(D)J alignment was carried out with MiXCR. Vaccine-responding clonotypes were identified with edgeR using replicate PBMC samples, with FDR below 0.01 and a log2 fold change above 5 up to day 15 being required. Each bulk clonotype received a CD4 or CD8 identity based on whether the sequenced CD4 or CD8 repertoire contained that clonotype at higher abundance. The raw public reads went through TCRdb reprocessing: fastp at Q25, MiXCR clone calling, in-frame beta chains kept. Each CDR3 protein gets just one entry, which takes the most common genes and DNA from the rows behind it. TCRdb's processing, not the study's, gives the V and J calls here. In this sample the table shows nearly 550,000 distinct CDR3 sequences, 19% of which occur a single time. In total, the top ten clones hold roughly an eighth of the sample.

From a lookup of the germline V gene (reference sequence), CDR1 and CDR2 are DFQATT and SNEGSKA. V loses 2 bases, J loses 10 bases, and the germline ends lie 15 bases apart. There are 13 amino acids in the CDR3, from cysteine to phenylalanine inclusive. Just CDR3 DNA is preserved here, 39 bases in frame from base 1. The treatment or condition label, read with the paper, signifies: live attenuated yellow fever vaccine strain. At each blood-draw timepoint, two biological replicates of bulk PBMCs were collected. A standard Ficoll-Paque protocol was used to isolate PBMCs from peripheral blood. TriZol was used to extract RNA from bulk PBMCs, from CD4 and CD8 fractions, and from dextramer-positive and dextramer-negative fractions.

This sample comprised PBMCs, obtained 15 days after the yellow fever booster vaccination. In this chain, TRBV20-1 is recombined with TRBJ2-4; no D segment can be confidently identified. This clonotype was obtained from a man aged 30 to 39 who received the YFV17D yellow fever vaccine. At the DNA level, the sequence is TGCAGTGCTAGATTGGGATCAGCAGATATTCAGTACTTC. Translated, this gives CSARLGSADIQYF.